The rows below give T cell receptor beta chains drawn from one sample of a study of patients and donors after allogeneic stem cell transplantation. TCRdb independently ran MiXCR on the RT-PCR reads; one entry per CDR3 protein. Among 900,000 to 1,000,000 distinct CDR3 sequences listed, around 17% were seen once. The specimen sequenced was blood, either unsorted or a sorted T cell fraction (not recorded which). The receptors come from a human donor who was either an allogeneic HSCT recipient or a stem cell or donor lymphocyte infusion donor (not recorded which). It is not recorded whose cells these are; they may come from a transplant donor. The CDR3 runs from the conserved cysteine through the conserved F or W. A D gene is named only where the DNA matches it firmly. The size field is filled for only some rows; it gives once, few, many or a size class.

d_gene: .; v_gene: TRBV20-1; abundance: .; j_gene: TRBJ1-4; len: 13; CDR3aa: CSAPSAVSEKLFF; CDR3nt: TGCAGTGCTCCCTCAGCCGTGAGTGAAAAACTGTTTTTT
d_gene: TRBD1; v_gene: TRBV12-3/TRBV12-4; abundance: .; j_gene: TRBJ1-1; len: 12; CDR3aa: CASSARGLEAFF; CDR3nt: TGTGCCAGCAGCGCCAGGGGGTTAGAAGCTTTCTTT
d_gene: .; v_gene: TRBV4-1; abundance: few; j_gene: TRBJ2-5; len: 16; CDR3aa: CASSQGIGRSQETQYF; CDR3nt: TGCGCCAGCAGCCAAGGTATCGGCAGAAGTCAAGAGACCCAGTACTTC
d_gene: TRBD1; v_gene: TRBV25-1; abundance: .; j_gene: TRBJ1-1; len: 15; CDR3aa: CASSRGGQGDTEAFF; CDR3nt: TGTGCCAGCAGTCGAGGGGGACAGGGGGACACTGAAGCTTTCTTT
d_gene: .; v_gene: TRBV14; abundance: once; j_gene: TRBJ2-7; len: 14; CDR3aa: CASSHLGPSYEQYF; CDR3nt: TGTGCCAGCAGCCATCTAGGGCCCTCCTACGAGCAGTACTTC
d_gene: TRBD1; v_gene: TRBV5-1; abundance: few; j_gene: TRBJ1-1; len: 15; CDR3aa: CASSLPTGTGSEAFF; CDR3nt: TGCGCCAGCAGCTTGCCGACCGGGACAGGGTCTGAAGCTTTCTTT
d_gene: .; v_gene: TRBV9; abundance: .; j_gene: TRBJ2-1; len: 13; CDR3aa: CASSAVLSAEQFF; CDR3nt: TGTGCCAGCAGCGCGGTACTTAGCGCTGAGCAGTTCTTC
d_gene: .; v_gene: TRBV12-3/TRBV12-4; abundance: few; j_gene: TRBJ2-7; len: 13; CDR3aa: CASSLGLVFEQYF; CDR3nt: TGTGCCAGCAGTTTAGGACTCGTGTTTGAGCAGTACTTC
d_gene: TRBD2; v_gene: TRBV27; abundance: .; j_gene: TRBJ2-1; len: 16; CDR3aa: CASTSIGRGTYNEQFF; CDR3nt: TGTGCCAGCACCTCGATTGGGCGGGGGACCTACAATGAGCAGTTCTTC
d_gene: .; v_gene: TRBV25-1; abundance: few; j_gene: TRBJ1-2; len: 15; CDR3aa: CASSEGDGQVYGYTF; CDR3nt: TGTGCCAGCAGTGAAGGGGACGGGCAGGTCTATGGCTACACCTTC
d_gene: .; v_gene: TRBV15; abundance: .; j_gene: TRBJ2-1; len: 16; CDR3aa: CATSIGLGRRYNEQFF; CDR3nt: TGTGCCACCAGCATCGGATTGGGCAGGCGTTACAATGAGCAGTTCTTC
d_gene: TRBD1; v_gene: TRBV19; abundance: .; j_gene: TRBJ1-5; len: 15; CDR3aa: CASSIEGTGGRPQHF; CDR3nt: TGTGCCAGTAGTATAGAGGGGACAGGGGGCCGGCCCCAGCATTTT
d_gene: TRBD1; v_gene: TRBV2; abundance: few; j_gene: TRBJ2-5; len: 15; CDR3aa: CASSADRGLGETQYF; CDR3nt: TGTGCCAGCAGTGCGGACAGGGGGCTTGGGGAGACCCAGTACTTC
d_gene: .; v_gene: TRBV29-1; abundance: .; j_gene: TRBJ2-7; len: 16; CDR3aa: CSVESPQRKGSYEQYF; CDR3nt: TGCAGCGTTGAATCCCCCCAGAGGAAGGGTTCCTACGAGCAGTACTTC
d_gene: TRBD2; v_gene: TRBV6-5; abundance: few; j_gene: TRBJ2-3; len: 19; CDR3aa: CASSYLKPGLAGGADTQYF; CDR3nt: TGTGCCAGCAGTTACCTTAAACCCGGACTAGCGGGAGGGGCGGATACGCAGTATTTT
d_gene: TRBD1; v_gene: TRBV11-2; abundance: .; j_gene: TRBJ2-3; len: 15; CDR3aa: CASSWVTGGTDTQYF; CDR3nt: TGTGCCAGCAGCTGGGTGACAGGGGGCACAGATACGCAGTATTTT
d_gene: .; v_gene: TRBV12-3/TRBV12-4; abundance: .; j_gene: TRBJ2-1; len: 16; CDR3aa: CASSLADGKLGNEQFF; CDR3nt: TGTGCCAGCAGTTTAGCGGACGGGAAATTGGGCAATGAGCAGTTCTTC
d_gene: TRBD2; v_gene: TRBV5-1; abundance: .; j_gene: TRBJ2-1; len: 17; CDR3aa: CASSSGLAGGINNEQFF; CDR3nt: TGCGCCAGCAGCTCCGGACTAGCTGGGGGGATAAACAATGAGCAGTTCTTC
d_gene: .; v_gene: TRBV6-1; abundance: .; j_gene: TRBJ1-1; len: 13; CDR3aa: CASSEAEYTEAFF; CDR3nt: TGTGCCAGCAGTGAAGCCGAGTACACTGAAGCTTTCTTT
d_gene: .; v_gene: TRBV7-2; abundance: .; j_gene: TRBJ1-6; len: 14; CDR3aa: CASSSQDWKSPLHF; CDR3nt: TGTGCCAGCAGCTCGCAAGATTGGAAATCACCCCTCCACTTT
d_gene: TRBD1; v_gene: TRBV12-3/TRBV12-4; abundance: many; j_gene: TRBJ1-2; len: 14; CDR3aa: CASRGTGGSYGYTF; CDR3nt: TGTGCCAGCAGGGGGACAGGAGGCAGCTATGGCTACACCTTC
d_gene: .; v_gene: TRBV12-3/TRBV12-4; abundance: few; j_gene: TRBJ1-5; len: 13; CDR3aa: CASSSRSGGPQHF; CDR3nt: TGTGCCAGCAGTTCTCGCTCGGGAGGGCCCCAGCATTTT
d_gene: .; v_gene: TRBV20-1; abundance: .; j_gene: TRBJ1-2; len: 14; CDR3aa: CSAREGGRDYGYTF; CDR3nt: TGCAGTGCTAGAGAGGGGGGGAGGGACTATGGCTACACCTTC
d_gene: .; v_gene: TRBV14; abundance: .; j_gene: TRBJ1-4; len: 13; CDR3aa: CARTDSFNEKLFF; CDR3nt: TGTGCCAGGACCGACAGTTTTAATGAAAAACTGTTTTTT
d_gene: .; v_gene: TRBV15; abundance: .; j_gene: TRBJ2-7; len: 12; CDR3aa: CATSRRGYEQYF; CDR3nt: TGTGCCACCTCGCGGAGGGGATACGAGCAGTACTTC